This section outlines one T cell receptor (beta chain) sequence together with its context. Its antigen remains unidentified. This sample is drawn from a study of cytomegalovirus exposure and HLA in healthy donors. Background on the study: Within an early data release were about 85 million unique TCRs drawn from HLA-typed donors.

The PCR was carried out with 60 Vbeta primers and 13 Jbeta primers. Produced via immunoSEQ multiplex PCR; TCRdb's table is partial and in-frame only. The sample shows approximately 150,000 clones, around 80% of them seen only once. CDR1 and CDR2 (germline): SGHVS, FQNEAQ. The V gene end was trimmed by 6 bases and the J gene end by 4 bases; junction bases not matched to a gene: 12. The CDR3 spans 16 residues. Study-wide results and limits: Fewer N-insertions than the roughly 630-donor mean were reportedly shown by an Asian-associated ancestry cluster in a later analysis. TCR beta V segments were, for the most part, productive about 87% or about 30% of the time in an earlier analysis.

This clonotype originated in a female donor in good health and CMV-seronegative. The chain links TRBV7-8 to TRBJ2-3; TRBD2 matches at 8 bases. Sequencing was performed on PBMCs. The CDR3 loop reads CASRPTSGLRPDTQYF. The CDR3 nucleotides are TGTGCCAGCAGACCCACTAGCGGATTGAGGCCAGATACGCAGTATTTT. Using reference TRBV7-8 and TRBJ2-3 for the parts outside the CDR3, the full variable domain is GAGVSQSPRYKVAKRGQDVALRCDPISGHVSLFWYQQALGQGPEFLTYFQNEAQLDKSGLPSDRFFAERPEGSVSTLKIQRTQQEDSAVYLCASRPTSGLRPDTQYFGPGTRLTVL.